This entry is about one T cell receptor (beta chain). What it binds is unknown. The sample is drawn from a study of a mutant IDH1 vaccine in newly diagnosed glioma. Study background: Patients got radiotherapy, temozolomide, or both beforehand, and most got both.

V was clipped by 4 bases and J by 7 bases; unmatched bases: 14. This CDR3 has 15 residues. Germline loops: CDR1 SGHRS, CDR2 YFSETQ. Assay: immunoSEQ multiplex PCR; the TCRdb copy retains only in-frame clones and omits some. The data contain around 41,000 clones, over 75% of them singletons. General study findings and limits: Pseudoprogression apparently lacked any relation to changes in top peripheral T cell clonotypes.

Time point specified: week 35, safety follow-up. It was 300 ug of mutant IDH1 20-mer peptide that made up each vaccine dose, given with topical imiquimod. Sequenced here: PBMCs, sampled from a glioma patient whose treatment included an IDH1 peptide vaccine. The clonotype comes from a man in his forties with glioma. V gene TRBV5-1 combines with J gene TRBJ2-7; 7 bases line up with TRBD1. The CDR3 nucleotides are TGCGCCAGCAGCCCGTTTTCCGGACAGGCCCGAGAGCAGTACTTC. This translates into CASSPFSGQAREQYF.